This T cell receptor beta chain appears in the sequencing data of a study of long-term antiretroviral therapy in people with HIV. General study findings and limits: Blood, drawn from 2004 to 2017, may reflect older ART regimens.

As regards this clone: No antigen is known for it.

Every donor contributed at least one pre-ART and at least two post-ART PBMC samples. Sequencing used immunoSEQ v3.0 at survey level. Data came from immunoSEQ multiplex PCR; TCRdb stores just in-frame clones and leaves some out. The table records 25,000 to 30,000 clones, 93% of them present only once. CDR1 and CDR2 (germline): MNHEY, SVGAGI. This CDR3 comprises 12 residues. Trimming removed 10 bases from V and 2 bases from J, with 11 bases in between. Specimen: unsorted PBMCs, collected 6.2 years after starting antiretroviral therapy. The chain is built from TRBV6-5 and TRBJ2-5; either TRBD1 or TRBD2 may supply D (5 bases each). The clonotype was recovered from a man aged 40-49 years with HIV. The CDR3 is CATGTGQETQYF. In DNA, the CDR3 is TGTGCCACAGGGACGGGACAAGAGACCCAGTACTTC.